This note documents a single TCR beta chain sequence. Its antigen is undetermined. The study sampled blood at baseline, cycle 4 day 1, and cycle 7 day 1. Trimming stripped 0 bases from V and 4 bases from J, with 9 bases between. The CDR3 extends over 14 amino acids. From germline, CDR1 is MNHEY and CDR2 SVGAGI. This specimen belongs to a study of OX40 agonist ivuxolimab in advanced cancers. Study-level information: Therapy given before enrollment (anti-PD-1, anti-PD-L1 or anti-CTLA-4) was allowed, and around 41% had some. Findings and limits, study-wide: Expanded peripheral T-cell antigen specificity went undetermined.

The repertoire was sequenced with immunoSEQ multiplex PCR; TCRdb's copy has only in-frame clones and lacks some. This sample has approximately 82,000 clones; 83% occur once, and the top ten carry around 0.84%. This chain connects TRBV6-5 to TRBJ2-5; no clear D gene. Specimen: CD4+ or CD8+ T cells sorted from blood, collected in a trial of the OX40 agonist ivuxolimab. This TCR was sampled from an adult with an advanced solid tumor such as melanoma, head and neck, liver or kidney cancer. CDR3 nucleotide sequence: TGTGCCAGCAGTTACTCGAGACCGCGAGAGACCCAGTACTTC. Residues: CASSYSRPRETQYF.